These 17 T cell receptor beta chains were sequenced from one sample in a study of cytomegalovirus exposure and HLA in healthy donors. With 60 Vbeta and 13 Jbeta primers, the PCR was carried out. Here immunoSEQ multiplex PCR was the method, and the copy in TCRdb shows in-frame clones only, minus some. Of tens of thousands of clones in the sample, approximately 69% are singletons; the top ten hold roughly 21%. The sequenced sample was PBMCs. The receptors stem from a woman in her 50s in good health and CMV-seropositive.

This chain links TRBV25-1 with TRBJ2-2; tentatively, D is TRBD2 (6 bases). V lost 2 bases, J lost 7 bases, and 11 bases lay in between. The CDR3 consists of 14 residues. The germline gives CDR1 MGHDK, CDR2 SYGVNS. Here the CDR3 DNA reads TGTGCCAGCAGTGAAGGGGGGTCAAGCGGGGAGCTGTTTTTT. This gives the protein CASSEGGSSGELFF.

J is TRBJ1-5 and V is TRBV6-1; 9 positions agree with TRBD1. This CDR3 is built from 15 residues. The trim removed 11 bases at V and 1 base at J, leaving 9 bases unmatched. Germline values: CDR1 MNHNS, CDR2 SASEGT. This CDR3 is CAGGRTGESNQPQHF. The CDR3 nucleotides read TGTGCCGGTGGTCGGACAGGGGAGAGCAATCAGCCCCAGCATTTT.

This clone occurred once. V usage is TRBV7-3 and J usage is TRBJ2-3; TRBD1 aligns across 8 bases. Per the germline V gene, CDR1 is SGHTA and CDR2 is FQGTGA. The CDR3 runs to 15 residues. The trim removed 2 bases at V and 3 bases at J, leaving 4 bases unmatched. The CDR3 DNA reads TGTGCCAGCAGCTTACCTACAGGGGGGACAGATACGCAGTATTTT. Translation gives CASSLPTGGTDTQYF. The full variable domain, in which reference TRBV7-3 and TRBJ2-3 provide the parts outside the CDR3, is GAGVSQTPSNKVTEKGKYVELRCDPISGHTALYWYRQSLGQGPEFLIYFQGTGAADDSGLPNDRFFAVRPEGSVSTLKIQRTERGDSAVYLCASSLPTGGTDTQYFGPGTRLTVL.

This clone was seen only a few times. The rearrangement uses TRBV6-5 and TRBJ2-7; D not resolved. V dropped 2 bases and J dropped 3 bases, with 8 bases sitting between them. The CDR3 covers 13 residues. Germline loops: CDR1 MNHEY, CDR2 SVGAGI. The CDR3 loop reads CASSYGPGYEQYF. The CDR3 DNA reads as TGTGCCAGCAGTTACGGCCCGGGCTACGAGCAGTACTTC.

The rearrangement uses TRBV5-6 and TRBJ2-1; D not resolved. CDR3 length equals 13 residues. Per germline, CDR1 SGHDT and CDR2 YYEEEE. Trimming removed 0 bases at V and 9 bases at J, with 10 bases between. CDR3 loop: CASSLVLPSEQFF. CDR3 DNA sequence: TGTGCCAGCAGCTTGGTCCTCCCCAGTGAGCAGTTCTTC. Filled out from reference TRBV5-6 and TRBJ2-1, the complete variable domain reads DAGVTQSPTHLIKTRGQQVTLRCSPKSGHDTVSWYQQALGQGPQFIFQYYEEEERQRGNFPDRFSGHQFPNYSSELNVNALLLGDSALYLCASSLVLPSEQFFGPGTRLTVL.

The chain couples TRBV18 to TRBJ1-2; 10 bases are a match to TRBD1. The V gene's germline CDR1 is KGHSH and CDR2 LQKENI. Trimming at V came to 6 bases and at J to 8 bases, leaving 12 bases not matched to a gene. There are 15 residues in the CDR3. In DNA form, the CDR3 reads TGTGCCAGCTCTCCAACCGACAGGGGGCTGAGCGGCTACACCTTC. Its translation is CASSPTDRGLSGYTF.

This chain connects TRBV5-8 to TRBJ1-1; D is ambiguous. The length of the CDR3 is 14 residues. V gave up 0 bases and J gave up 0 bases, with 6 bases separating them. Germline lookup yields CDR1 SGHTS and CDR2 YDEGEE. For the CDR3, the DNA is TGTGCCAGCAGCTTGGGTATTCTGAACACTGAAGCTTTCTTT. This encodes CASSLGILNTEAFF.

The chain recombines TRBV19 with TRBJ2-6; D not certain. With 5 bases removed from V and 0 bases from J, the gap between germline ends came to 8 bases. Germline V CDR1 and CDR2: LNHDA, SQIVND (reference sequence). The CDR3 contains 15 residues. The CDR3 here is CASSVSHSGANVLTF. DNA of the CDR3: TGTGCCAGTAGTGTTTCACACTCTGGGGCCAACGTCCTGACTTTC.

The chain employs TRBV11-2 and TRBJ2-5, with 10 bases aligning to TRBD1. With the DNA end fitting TRBJ2-7 better, the J assignment may be wrong. The germline V gene encodes CDR1 SGHAT and CDR2 FQNNGV. The CDR3 has 13 residues. CDR3 sequence (DNA): TGTGCCAGCAGCTACGGGACAGGGGTCGAGCAGTACTTC. Its translation: CASSYGTGVEQYF.

The V and J genes are TRBV7-6 and TRBJ1-3; D might be TRBD1 (6 bases). V was pared by 5 bases and J by 0 bases, with 14 bases between. Germline-derived CDR1 and CDR2 are SGHVS and FNYEAQ. The CDR3 has 16 residues. For the CDR3, the DNA is TGTGCCAGCAGCCACGGGGGGGGCTCCTCTGGAAACACCATATATTTT. Translating it yields CASSHGGGSSGNTIYF.

This clone was picked up a small number of times. Within the sample, other DNA sequences also encode this same CDR3. The chain is built from TRBV7-2 and TRBJ1-2; D unresolved. CDR1 SGHTA and CDR2 FQGNSA come from the germline V gene. Trimming pared 3 bases from V and 5 bases from J, leaving 7 bases between. This CDR3 has 12 residues. The CDR3 nucleotides are TGTGCCAGCAGCTTGGACTCGTATGGCTACACCTTC. Protein sequence: CASSLDSYGYTF.

This clone was counted ten times or more. This rearrangement joins TRBV4-2 to TRBJ1-1; 9 bases are a match to TRBD1. Germline trimming cut 0 bases from V and 5 bases from J; bases unmatched to any gene: 4. Germline loops: CDR1 LGHNA, CDR2 YNFKEQ. This CDR3 is 15 amino acids long. CDR3 bases: TGTGCCAGCAGCCAAGAAGGGACAGGGAGTACTGAAGCTTTCTTT. Translation gives CASSQEGTGSTEAFF.

This clone has more than one count but fewer than ten. This rearrangement joins TRBV28 to TRBJ1-2; TRBD1 matches 7 bases. CDR3 length equals 15 residues. V lost 4 bases to trimming and J lost 5 bases; unmatched junction nucleotides: 10. CDR1 and CDR2 from the germline V gene are MDHEN and SYDVKM. CDR3 amino acids: CASSSTPDRVYGYTF. CDR3 DNA: TGTGCCAGCAGTTCCACCCCCGACAGGGTTTATGGCTACACCTTC.

This clone has more than one count but fewer than ten. As DNA, the CDR3 is TGTGCCAGCAGGACTCCGGGACAGGCGAGCGGGACCCAGCATTTT. Residues: CASRTPGQASGTQHF. The chain joins TRBV28 to TRBJ1-5, with 8 bases fitting TRBD1. The germline gives CDR1 MDHEN, CDR2 SYDVKM. V lost 6 bases, J lost 11 bases, and 15 bases stayed unmatched. The CDR3 extends over 15 amino acids.

In the case of this clone: The same CDR3 is also encoded by other DNA sequences in this sample. DNA of the CDR3: TGTGCCAGCAGTGACAGGGGGTATGGCTACACCTTC. Encoded protein: CASSDRGYGYTF. V and J are TRBV28 and TRBJ1-2; 9 bases line up with TRBD1. The junction had 0 bases not matched to a gene; V was cut back by 5 bases and J by 5 bases. The germline gives CDR1 MDHEN, CDR2 SYDVKM. The CDR3 extends over 12 amino acids.

This clone was detected a few times. This chain joins TRBV2 and TRBJ1-5, with TRBD1 as a possible D gene (6 bases). Trimming took off 5 bases at V and 4 bases at J, with 12 bases between the two ends. Germline V gene sequence: CDR1 SNHLY, CDR2 FYNNEI. This CDR3 is 14 amino acids long. The CDR3 sequence is CASSQGRRNQPQHF. DNA for the CDR3: TGTGCCAGCAGTCAGGGGAGACGGAATCAGCCCCAGCATTTT.

This sequence joins TRBV6-4 and TRBJ1-1, with 10 nucleotides matching TRBD1. The CDR3 covers 16 residues. The J segment lost 4 bases and the V segment lost 3 bases, leaving 8 bases of the junction unmatched. Germline V gene sequence: CDR1 MRHNA, CDR2 SNTAGT. CDR3 loop: CASSEPATGGCTEAFF. The DNA for the CDR3 is TGTGCCAGCAGTGAGCCGGCGACAGGGGGCTGCACTGAAGCTTTCTTT.